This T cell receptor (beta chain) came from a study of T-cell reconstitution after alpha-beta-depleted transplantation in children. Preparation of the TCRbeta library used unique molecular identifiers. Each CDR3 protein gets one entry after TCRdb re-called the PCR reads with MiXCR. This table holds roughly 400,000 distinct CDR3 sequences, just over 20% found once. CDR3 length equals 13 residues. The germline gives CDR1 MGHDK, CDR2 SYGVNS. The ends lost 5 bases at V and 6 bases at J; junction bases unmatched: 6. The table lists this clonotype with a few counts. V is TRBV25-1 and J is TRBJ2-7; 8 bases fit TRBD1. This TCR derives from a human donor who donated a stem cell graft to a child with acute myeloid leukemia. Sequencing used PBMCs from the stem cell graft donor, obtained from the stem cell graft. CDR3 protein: CASSSRTGFEQYF. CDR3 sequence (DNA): TGTGCCAGCAGTAGCCGGACAGGGTTCGAGCAGTACTTC.